This T cell receptor (beta chain) was recovered during a study of Ad26.COV2.S vaccination and SARS-CoV-2 variants. Study at large: The COV1001 Ad26.COV2.S trial arm included the donor. Study findings and constraints: Those who received vaccine or placebo ended up with similar non-spike TCR breadth.

With regard to this clone: Its antigen remains unknown.

Treatment noted: approximately 18 received Ad26.COV2.S at low or high dose, single or two shots; 5 received placebo; per-sample allocation not given. The study sampled participants on day 63 after the first vaccine or placebo injection. Vaccination used an Ad26 vector expressing Wuhan-strain SARS-CoV-2 spike. The method was immunoSEQ multiplex PCR; TCRdb's version includes in-frame clones alone and lacks a portion of them. The sample records roughly 390,000 clones, about 85% being singletons. Trimming took off 4 bases at V and 5 bases at J, with 11 bases between the two ends. CDR3 length equals 13 residues. From germline, CDR1 is SGHAT and CDR2 FQNNGV.

The sequences come from peripheral blood, collected in a trial of Ad26.COV2.S vaccine versus placebo. V usage is TRBV11-2 and J usage is TRBJ2-5, with unresolved D. This TCR derives from a person between 18 and 59 years old who received the Ad26.COV2.S COVID-19 vaccine or a placebo. The CDR3 DNA follows: TGTGCCAGCAGCTCGGTAGGGTTGGAGACCCAGTACTTC. Encoded protein: CASSSVGLETQYF.